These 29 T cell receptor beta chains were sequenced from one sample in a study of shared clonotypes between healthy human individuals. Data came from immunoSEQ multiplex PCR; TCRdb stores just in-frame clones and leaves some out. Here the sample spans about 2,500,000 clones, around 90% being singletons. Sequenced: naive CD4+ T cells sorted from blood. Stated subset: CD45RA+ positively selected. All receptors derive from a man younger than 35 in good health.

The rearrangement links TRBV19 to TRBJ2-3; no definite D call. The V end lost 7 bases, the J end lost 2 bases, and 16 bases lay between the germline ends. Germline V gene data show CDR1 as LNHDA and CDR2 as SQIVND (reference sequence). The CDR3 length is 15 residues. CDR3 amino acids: CASTPFFSDTDTQYF. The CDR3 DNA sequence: TGTGCCAGTACCCCCTTTTTCTCAGACACAGATACGCAGTATTTT.

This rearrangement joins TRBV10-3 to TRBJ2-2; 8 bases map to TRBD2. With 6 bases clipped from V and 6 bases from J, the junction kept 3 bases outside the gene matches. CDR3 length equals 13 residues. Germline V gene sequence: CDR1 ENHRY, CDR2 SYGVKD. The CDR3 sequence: CAIRRTSPGELFF. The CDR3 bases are TGTGCCATCAGGCGGACTAGCCCCGGGGAGCTGTTTTTT.

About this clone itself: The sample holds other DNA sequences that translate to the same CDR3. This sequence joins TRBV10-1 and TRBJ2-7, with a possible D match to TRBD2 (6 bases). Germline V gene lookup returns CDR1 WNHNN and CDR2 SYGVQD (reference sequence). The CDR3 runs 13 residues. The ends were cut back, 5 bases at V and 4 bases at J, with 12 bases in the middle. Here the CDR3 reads CASSPGTPYEQYF. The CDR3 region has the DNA TGCGCCAGCAGTCCCGGGACTCCGTACGAGCAGTACTTC.

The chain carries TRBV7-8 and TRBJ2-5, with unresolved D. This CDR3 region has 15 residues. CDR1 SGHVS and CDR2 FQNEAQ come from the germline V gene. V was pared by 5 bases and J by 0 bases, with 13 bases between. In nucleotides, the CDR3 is TGTGCCAGCAGCCTCCGGACCACGTACCAAGAGACCCAGTACTTC. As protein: CASSLRTTYQETQYF. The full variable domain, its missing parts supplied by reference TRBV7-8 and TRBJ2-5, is GAGVSQSPRYKVAKRGQDVALRCDPISGHVSLFWYQQALGQGPEFLTYFQNEAQLDKSGLPSDRFFAERPEGSVSTLKIQRTQQEDSAVYLCASSLRTTYQETQYFGPGTRLLVL.

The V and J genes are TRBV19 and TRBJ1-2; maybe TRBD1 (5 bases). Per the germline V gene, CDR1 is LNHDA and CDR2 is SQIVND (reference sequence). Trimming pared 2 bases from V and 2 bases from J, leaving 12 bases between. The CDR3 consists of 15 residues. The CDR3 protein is CASSINGATNYGYTF. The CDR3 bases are TGTGCCAGTAGTATAAACGGGGCCACGAACTATGGCTACACCTTC.

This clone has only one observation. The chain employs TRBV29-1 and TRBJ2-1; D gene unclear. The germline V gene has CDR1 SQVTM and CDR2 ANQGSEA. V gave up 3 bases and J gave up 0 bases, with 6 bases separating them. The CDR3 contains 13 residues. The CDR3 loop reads CSVESSSYNEQFF. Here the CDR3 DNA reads TGCAGCGTTGAGTCCTCCTCCTACAATGAGCAGTTCTTC.

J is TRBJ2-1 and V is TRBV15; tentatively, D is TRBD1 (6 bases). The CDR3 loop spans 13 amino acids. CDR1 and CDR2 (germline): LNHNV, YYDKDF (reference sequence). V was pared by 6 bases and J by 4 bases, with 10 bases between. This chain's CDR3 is CATRWDTYNEQFF. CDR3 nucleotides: TGTGCCACCAGATGGGACACGTACAATGAGCAGTTCTTC.

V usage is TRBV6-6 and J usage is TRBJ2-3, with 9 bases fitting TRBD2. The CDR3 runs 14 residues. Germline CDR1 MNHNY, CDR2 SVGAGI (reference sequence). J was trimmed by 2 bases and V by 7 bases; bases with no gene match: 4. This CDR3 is CASKLAGNTDTQYF. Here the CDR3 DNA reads TGTGCCAGCAAGCTAGCGGGAAACACAGATACGCAGTATTTT.

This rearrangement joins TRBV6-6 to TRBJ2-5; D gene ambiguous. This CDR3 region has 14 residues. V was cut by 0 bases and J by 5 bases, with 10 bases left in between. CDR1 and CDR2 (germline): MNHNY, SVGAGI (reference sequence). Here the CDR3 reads CASSYSTLAETQYF. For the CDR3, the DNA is TGTGCCAGCAGTTACTCGACCCTGGCGGAGACCCAGTACTTC.

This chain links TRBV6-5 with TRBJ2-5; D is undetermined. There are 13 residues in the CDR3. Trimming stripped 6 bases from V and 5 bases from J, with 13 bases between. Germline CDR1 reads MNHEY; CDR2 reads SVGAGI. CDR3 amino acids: CASSFGVGETQYF. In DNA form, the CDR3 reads TGTGCCAGCAGCTTCGGAGTGGGGGAGACCCAGTACTTC.

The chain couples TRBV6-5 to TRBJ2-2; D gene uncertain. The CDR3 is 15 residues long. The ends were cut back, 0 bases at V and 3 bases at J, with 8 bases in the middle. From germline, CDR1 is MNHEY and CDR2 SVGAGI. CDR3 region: CASSYSGGYTGELFF. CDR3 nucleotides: TGTGCCAGCAGTTACTCGGGCGGATACACCGGGGAGCTGTTTTTT.

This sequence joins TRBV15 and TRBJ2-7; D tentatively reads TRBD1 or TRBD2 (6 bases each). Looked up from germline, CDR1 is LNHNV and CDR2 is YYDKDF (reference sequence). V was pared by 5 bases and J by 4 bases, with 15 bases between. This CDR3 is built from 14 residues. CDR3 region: CATSGKGGKYEQYF. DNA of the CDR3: TGTGCCACCAGCGGCAAGGGGGGAAAGTACGAGCAGTACTTC.

CDR3: CASSRPNGQIAKNIQYF. CDR3 in DNA: TGCGCCAGCAGCCGACCCAACGGCCAGATAGCCAAAAACATTCAGTACTTC. The chain links TRBV23-1 to TRBJ2-4, with unresolved D. TRBV23-1 is an ORF for which the function is uncertain. The length of the CDR3 is 17 residues. The ends were cut back, 6 bases at V and 0 bases at J, with 18 bases in the middle.

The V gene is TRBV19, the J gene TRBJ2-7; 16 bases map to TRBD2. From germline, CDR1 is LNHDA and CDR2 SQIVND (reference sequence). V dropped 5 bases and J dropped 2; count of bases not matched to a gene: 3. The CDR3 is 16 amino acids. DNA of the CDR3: TGTGCCAGTAGTCCCGGGACTAGCGGGGGGGCCTACGAGCAGTACTTC. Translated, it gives CASSPGTSGGAYEQYF.

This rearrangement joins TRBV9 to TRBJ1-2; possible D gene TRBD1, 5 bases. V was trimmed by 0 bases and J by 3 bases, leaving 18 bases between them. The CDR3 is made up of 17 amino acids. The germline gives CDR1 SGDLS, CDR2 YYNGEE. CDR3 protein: CASSVALQVYGDYGYTF. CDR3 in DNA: TGTGCCAGCAGCGTAGCCCTACAGGTTTACGGGGACTATGGCTACACCTTC.

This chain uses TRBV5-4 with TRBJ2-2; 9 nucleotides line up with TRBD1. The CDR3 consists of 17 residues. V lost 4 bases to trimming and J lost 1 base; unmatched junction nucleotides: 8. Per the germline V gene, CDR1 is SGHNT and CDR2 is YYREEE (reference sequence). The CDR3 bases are TGTGCCAGCAGCCGTGGGACAGGGACCGTGAACACCGGGGAGCTGTTTTTT. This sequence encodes CASSRGTGTVNTGELFF.

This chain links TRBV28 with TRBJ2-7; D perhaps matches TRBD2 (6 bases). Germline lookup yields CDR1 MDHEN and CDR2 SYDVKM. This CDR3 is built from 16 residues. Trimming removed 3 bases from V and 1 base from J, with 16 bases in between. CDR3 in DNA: TGTGCCAGCAGTTTGAGTGGTCGGGGGTTTTCCTACGAGCAGTACTTC. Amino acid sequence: CASSLSGRGFSYEQYF.

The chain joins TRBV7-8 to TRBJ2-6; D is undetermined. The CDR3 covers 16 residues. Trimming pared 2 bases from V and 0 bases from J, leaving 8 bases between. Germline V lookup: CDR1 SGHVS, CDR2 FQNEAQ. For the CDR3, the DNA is TGTGCCAGCAGCTTACTAGGACCCTCTGGGGCCAACGTCCTGACTTTC. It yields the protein CASSLLGPSGANVLTF.

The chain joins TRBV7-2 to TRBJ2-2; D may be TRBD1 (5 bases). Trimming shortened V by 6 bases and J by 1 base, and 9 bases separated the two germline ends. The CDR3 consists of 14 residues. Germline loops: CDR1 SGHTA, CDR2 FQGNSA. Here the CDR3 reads CASSQTENTGELFF. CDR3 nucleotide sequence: TGTGCCAGCAGTCAGACAGAGAACACCGGGGAGCTGTTTTTT. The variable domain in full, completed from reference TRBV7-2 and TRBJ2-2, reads GAGVSQSPSNKVTEKGKDVELRCDPISGHTALYWYRQSLGQGLEFLIYFQGNSAPDKSGLPSDRFSAERTGGSVSTLTIQRTQQEDSAVYLCASSQTENTGELFFGEGSRLTVL.

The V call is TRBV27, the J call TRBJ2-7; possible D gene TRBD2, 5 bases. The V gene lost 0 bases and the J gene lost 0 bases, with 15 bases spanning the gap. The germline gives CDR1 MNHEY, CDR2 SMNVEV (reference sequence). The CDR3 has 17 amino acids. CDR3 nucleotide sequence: TGTGCCAGCAGTTTATCCTATCCGAGGGCGAGCTCCTACGAGCAGTACTTC. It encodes CASSLSYPRASSYEQYF.

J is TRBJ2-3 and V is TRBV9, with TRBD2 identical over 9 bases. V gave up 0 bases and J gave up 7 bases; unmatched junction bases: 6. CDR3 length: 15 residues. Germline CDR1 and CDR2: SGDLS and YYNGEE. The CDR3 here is CASSVVTSGLNTQYF. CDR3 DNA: TGTGCCAGCAGCGTAGTCACTAGCGGGTTAAATACGCAGTATTTT.

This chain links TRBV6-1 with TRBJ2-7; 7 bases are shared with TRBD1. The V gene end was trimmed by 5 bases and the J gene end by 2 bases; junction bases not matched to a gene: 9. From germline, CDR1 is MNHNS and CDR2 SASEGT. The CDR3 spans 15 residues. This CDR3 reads CASSLNPTGPYEQYF. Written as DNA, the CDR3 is TGTGCCAGCAGTCTGAACCCGACAGGGCCCTACGAGCAGTACTTC.

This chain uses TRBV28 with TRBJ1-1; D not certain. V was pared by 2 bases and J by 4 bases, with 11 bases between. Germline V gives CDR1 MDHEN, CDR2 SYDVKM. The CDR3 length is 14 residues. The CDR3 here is CASSLVQERTEAFF. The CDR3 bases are TGTGCCAGCAGTTTAGTGCAGGAGCGCACTGAAGCTTTCTTT.

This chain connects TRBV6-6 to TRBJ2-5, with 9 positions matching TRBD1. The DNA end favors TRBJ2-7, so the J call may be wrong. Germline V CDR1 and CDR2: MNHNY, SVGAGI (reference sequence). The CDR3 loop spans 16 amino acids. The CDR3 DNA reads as TGTGCCAGCAGTCTTGAGGGACAGGGTGAATCCTACGAGCAGTACTTC. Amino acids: CASSLEGQGESYEQYF.

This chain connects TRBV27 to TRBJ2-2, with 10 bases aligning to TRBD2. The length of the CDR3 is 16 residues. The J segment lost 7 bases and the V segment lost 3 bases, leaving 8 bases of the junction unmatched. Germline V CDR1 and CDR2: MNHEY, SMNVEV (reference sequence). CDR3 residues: CASSFSGSSGSGELFF. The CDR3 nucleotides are TGTGCCAGCAGTTTCTCAGGGTCTAGCGGGAGCGGGGAGCTGTTTTTT.

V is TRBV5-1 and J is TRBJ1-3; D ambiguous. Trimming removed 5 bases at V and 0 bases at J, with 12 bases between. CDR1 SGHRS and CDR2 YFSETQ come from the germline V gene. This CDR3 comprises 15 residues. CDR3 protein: CASRREVNSGNTIYF. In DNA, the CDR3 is TGCGCCAGCAGGAGGGAGGTAAACTCTGGAAACACCATATATTTT.

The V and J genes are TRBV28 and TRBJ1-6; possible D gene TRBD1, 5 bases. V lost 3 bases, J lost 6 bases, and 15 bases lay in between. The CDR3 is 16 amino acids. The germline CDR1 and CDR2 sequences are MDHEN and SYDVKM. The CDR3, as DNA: TGTGCCAGCAGTTTTTTGGGGGACTGGGGTAATTCACCCCTCCACTTT. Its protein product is CASSFLGDWGNSPLHF.

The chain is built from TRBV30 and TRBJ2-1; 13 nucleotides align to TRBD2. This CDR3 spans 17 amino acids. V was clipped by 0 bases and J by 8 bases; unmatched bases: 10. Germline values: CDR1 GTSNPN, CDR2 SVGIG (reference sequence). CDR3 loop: CAWSVYLTSGRLHEQFF. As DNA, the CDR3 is TGTGCCTGGAGTGTCTACTTGACTAGCGGGAGGCTCCATGAGCAGTTCTTC.

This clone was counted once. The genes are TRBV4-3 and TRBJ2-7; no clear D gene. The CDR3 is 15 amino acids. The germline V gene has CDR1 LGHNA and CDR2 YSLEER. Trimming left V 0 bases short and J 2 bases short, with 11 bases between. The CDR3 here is CASSQDLLPAYEQYF. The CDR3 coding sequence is TGCGCCAGCAGCCAAGACCTCCTCCCGGCCTACGAGCAGTACTTC.